This TCR beta chain was captured in a study of T cell responses to AZD1222 COVID-19 vaccine. To note about this clone: Its antigen is not known.

Regarding the study as a whole: Nearly half of spike-specific TCRs reportedly target unmutated variant regions. Spike-wide vaccine-associated CD4 TCRs dominated at 160-218 and 743-854.

Produced via immunoSEQ multiplex PCR; TCRdb's table is partial and in-frame only. The profile shows roughly 200,000 clones, around 94% of them singletons. Germline V gene data show CDR1 as LNHDA and CDR2 as SQIVND (reference sequence). This CDR3 has 15 amino acids. Trimming removed 7 bases from V and 6 bases from J; junction bases left unmatched: 8. Material: peripheral blood, obtained 28 days after the second dose of the MenACWY control vaccine. The receptor was isolated from an adult who received the MenACWY meningococcal vaccine as a control. The chain uses TRBV19 and TRBJ2-7, with 14 bases that match TRBD2. The DNA for the CDR3 is TGTGCCAGTAACACCGGGACTAGCGGGAGAGGCGAGCAGTACTTC. Encoded protein: CASNTGTSGRGEQYF.